Following are 20 T cell receptor beta chains from one sample sequenced in a study of T cell responses to AZD1222 COVID-19 vaccine. Assay: immunoSEQ multiplex PCR; the TCRdb copy retains only in-frame clones and omits some. The sample holds approximately 90,000 clones, approximately 89% seen once. Sequencing used peripheral blood, obtained on day 0 of AZD1222 vaccination. The receptors originated from an adult in good health.

The genes are TRBV6-6 and TRBJ2-5, with D tentatively TRBD1 (5 bases). Germline V CDR1 and CDR2: MNHNY, SVGAGI (reference sequence). This CDR3 contains 13 residues. The germline V and J ends were trimmed by 7 bases and 5 bases, with 14 bases remaining between them. The CDR3 region is CASKTGGSETQYF. The DNA for the CDR3 is TGTGCCAGCAAAACAGGTGGATCGGAGACCCAGTACTTC.

This clone was recorded only once. The chain employs TRBV5-1 and TRBJ1-1; D possibly corresponds to TRBD1 (6 bases). This CDR3 is built from 15 residues. Germline CDR1 reads SGHRS; CDR2 reads YFSETQ. Trimming took 2 bases from V and 0 from J, leaving 11 bases between them. CDR3 sequence: CASSFQGGVNTEAFF. The CDR3 nucleotides read TGCGCCAGCAGCTTCCAAGGGGGAGTGAACACTGAAGCTTTCTTT.

The gene calls are TRBV5-6 and TRBJ1-2; D might be TRBD1 (5 bases). The V end lost 0 bases, the J end lost 7 bases, and 13 bases lay between the germline ends. The CDR3 is 14 amino acids. Germline V gene sequence: CDR1 SGHDT, CDR2 YYEEEE. Here the CDR3 DNA reads TGTGCCAGCAGCTTGGCCGGGACGCTTAGTGGCTACACCTTC. Amino acids: CASSLAGTLSGYTF.

This sequence joins TRBV21-1 and TRBJ2-1; TRBD1, the table's D call, was not compared with the DNA. TRBV21-1 is labeled a pseudogene. The CDR3 length is 16 residues. CDR3 in DNA: TGTGCCAGCACAGGCATGAGGACAGGGGGGCTAAATGAGCAGTTCTTC. Its translation is CASTGMRTGGLNEQFF.

The chain couples TRBV27 to TRBJ1-4; D not certain. There are 14 residues in the CDR3. V shed 0 bases and J shed 7 bases, with 9 bases lying between them. Looked up from germline, CDR1 is MNHEY and CDR2 is SMNVEV (reference sequence). As DNA, the CDR3 is TGTGCCAGCAGTTTATCCCGGAACAGTGAAAAACTGTTTTTT. As protein: CASSLSRNSEKLFF.

The chain uses TRBV7-8 and TRBJ2-2; D remains unclear. V lost 1 base and J lost 1, with 4 bases in between. The CDR3 has 14 residues. CDR1 SGHVS and CDR2 FQNEAQ come from the germline V gene. In DNA form, the CDR3 reads TGTGCCAGCAGCTTAGGGGTGAACACCGGGGAGCTGTTTTTT. Its translation is CASSLGVNTGELFF.

The V call is TRBV30, the J call TRBJ2-2; maybe TRBD1 (6 bases). V was shortened by 0 bases and J by 4 bases, with 12 bases between the two germline ends. The CDR3 sequence is 15 residues long. Germline values: CDR1 GTSNPN, CDR2 SVGIG (reference sequence). In DNA form, the CDR3 reads TGTGCCTGGAGTGTTGAGGACAGAAGCACCGGGGAGCTGTTTTTT. It codes for CAWSVEDRSTGELFF.

The gene calls are TRBV5-4 and TRBJ2-7; 8 bases fit TRBD2. This CDR3 has 15 amino acids. Per the germline V gene, CDR1 is SGHNT and CDR2 is YYREEE (reference sequence). With 5 bases clipped from V and 3 bases from J, the junction kept 10 bases outside the gene matches. The CDR3 loop reads CASRSGGTSVYEQYF. DNA of the CDR3: TGTGCCAGCAGGTCTGGGGGGACTAGTGTCTACGAGCAGTACTTC.

The chain carries TRBV14 and TRBJ2-2; D unclear. The CDR3 loop spans 12 amino acids. CDR1 and CDR2 from the germline V gene are SGHDN and FVKESK. Trimming took off 4 bases at V and 6 bases at J, with 6 bases between the two ends. CDR3 coding DNA: TGTGCCAGCAGCCCCAACCCCGGGGAGCTGTTTTTT. It specifies CASSPNPGELFF.

The chain links TRBV7-9 to TRBJ2-7; D is ambiguous. Germline lookup yields CDR1 SEHNR and CDR2 FQNEAQ (reference sequence). Deletions cut 6 bases from V and 4 bases from J, with 10 bases between. The CDR3 consists of 12 residues. CDR3 coding DNA: TGTGCCAGCAGTTCTTTCGGTTACGAGCAGTACTTC. This encodes CASSSFGYEQYF.

This chain connects TRBV5-8 to TRBJ1-2, with D possibly TRBD1 on 5 matching bases. This CDR3 is 15 amino acids long. CDR1 and CDR2 from the germline V gene are SGHTS and YDEGEE. The V and J ends lost 7 bases and 7 bases respectively, with 23 bases between them. CDR3 residues: CASDLALAGWLGYTF. DNA of the CDR3: TGTGCCAGCGACTTGGCCTTGGCAGGGTGGCTTGGCTACACCTTC.

This clone was recorded only once. The chain joins TRBV19 to TRBJ1-2; 9 bases fit TRBD1. With V trimmed by 7 bases and J by 5 bases, 17 bases remained unmatched. Looked up from germline, CDR1 is LNHDA and CDR2 is SQIVND (reference sequence). The CDR3 is 17 amino acids. This CDR3 reads CASTPGTGYSSGYGYTF. DNA for the CDR3: TGTGCCAGTACCCCAGGGACAGGGTACAGTAGCGGGTATGGCTACACCTTC. The full variable domain, in which reference TRBV19 and TRBJ1-2 provide the parts outside the CDR3, is DGGITQSPKYLFRKEGQNVTLSCEQNLNHDAMYWYRQDPGQGLRLIYYSQIVNDFQKGDIAEGYSVSREKKESFPLTVTSAQKNPTAFYLCASTPGTGYSSGYGYTFGSGTRLTVV.

The chain carries TRBV6-5 and TRBJ2-7; D not certain. This CDR3 region has 13 residues. The V end lost 5 bases, the J end lost 4 bases, and 12 bases lay between the germline ends. Germline CDR1 is MNHEY and CDR2 is SVGAGI. CDR3 protein: CASSRSFGYEQYF. CDR3 DNA sequence: TGTGCCAGCAGTCGCTCCTTTGGGTACGAGCAGTACTTC.

The gene calls are TRBV7-3 and TRBJ2-3; the match to TRBD1 covers 8 bases. Per the germline V gene, CDR1 is SGHTA and CDR2 is FQGTGA. The CDR3 has 15 residues. V gave up 5 bases and J gave up 4 bases; unmatched junction bases: 8. CDR3 in amino acids: CASSTGQVLADTQYF. CDR3 DNA sequence: TGTGCCAGCAGCACGGGACAGGTCTTGGCAGATACGCAGTATTTT.

The rearrangement links TRBV18 to TRBJ2-3; 9 bases fit TRBD2. CDR1 and CDR2 (germline): KGHSH, LQKENI. The CDR3 has 18 amino acids. The V gene end was trimmed by 1 base and the J gene end by 2 bases; junction bases not matched to a gene: 10. DNA of the CDR3: TGTGCCAGCTCACCACTCACCGGGACTAGCACAGACACAGATACGCAGTATTTT. It encodes CASSPLTGTSTDTDTQYF.

The genes are TRBV29-1 and TRBJ2-2; possible D gene TRBD1, 5 bases. This CDR3 is 13 amino acids long. The V gene's germline CDR1 is SQVTM and CDR2 ANQGSEA. V was trimmed by 6 bases and J by 6 bases, leaving 14 bases between them. DNA of the CDR3: TGCAGCGTCTCTACCTCCAGGGCCGGGGAGCTGTTTTTT. It specifies CSVSTSRAGELFF.

This chain connects TRBV28 to TRBJ1-2; possibly TRBD1 for D (5 bases). The CDR3 is 14 residues long. Looked up from germline, CDR1 is MDHEN and CDR2 is SYDVKM. Trimming stripped 2 bases from V and 8 bases from J, with 15 bases between. CDR3 amino acids: CASSLIGQGRGYTF. The CDR3 DNA reads as TGTGCCAGCAGTTTAATTGGGCAGGGTCGGGGCTACACCTTC.

V usage is TRBV14 and J usage is TRBJ1-1; D is undetermined. Trimming took 4 bases from V and 3 from J, leaving 15 bases between them. The CDR3 runs 15 residues. Germline assignment: CDR1 SGHDN and CDR2 FVKESK. The CDR3 region has the DNA TGTGCCAGCAGCCGGGCGTTCGGGAGGGACACTGAAGCTTTCTTT. Its translation: CASSRAFGRDTEAFF.

The V call is TRBV6-1, the J call TRBJ1-2; 9 positions agree with TRBD1. CDR1 MNHNS and CDR2 SASEGT come from the germline V gene. The CDR3 has 14 residues. The V segment lost 0 bases and the J segment 8 bases; nucleotides outside the gene matches: 4. The DNA of the CDR3 is TGTGCCAGCAGTGAAGCACAGGGGGCGGGAGGCTACACCTTC. Its translation is CASSEAQGAGGYTF.

The V and J genes are TRBV11-2 and TRBJ2-3; D possibly matches TRBD1 or TRBD2 (6 bases each). This CDR3 is built from 16 residues. The germline V gene encodes CDR1 SGHAT and CDR2 FQNNGV. V was pared by 5 bases and J by 0 bases, with 15 bases between. The CDR3 here is CASSPMGGISTDTQYF. The DNA for the CDR3 is TGTGCCAGCAGCCCGATGGGGGGCATAAGCACAGATACGCAGTATTTT.